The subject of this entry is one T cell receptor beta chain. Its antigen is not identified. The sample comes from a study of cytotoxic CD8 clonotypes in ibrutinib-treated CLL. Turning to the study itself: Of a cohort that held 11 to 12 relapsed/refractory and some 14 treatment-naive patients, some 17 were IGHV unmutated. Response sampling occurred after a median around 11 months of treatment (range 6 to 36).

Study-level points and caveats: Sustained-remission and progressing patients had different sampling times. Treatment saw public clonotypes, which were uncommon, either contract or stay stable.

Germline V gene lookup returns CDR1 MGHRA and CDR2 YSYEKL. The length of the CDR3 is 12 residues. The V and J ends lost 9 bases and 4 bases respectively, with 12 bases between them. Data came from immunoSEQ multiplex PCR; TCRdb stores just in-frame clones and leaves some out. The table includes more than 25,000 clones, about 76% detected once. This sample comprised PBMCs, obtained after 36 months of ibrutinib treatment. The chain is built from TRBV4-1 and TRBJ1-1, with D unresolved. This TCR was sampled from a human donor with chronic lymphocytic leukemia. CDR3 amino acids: CASQNKLTEAFF. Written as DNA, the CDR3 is TGCGCCAGTCAGAATAAACTCACTGAAGCTTTCTTT.